Listed below are T cell receptor beta chains from one sample, sequenced in a study of T cell responses to AZD1222 COVID-19 vaccine. Assay used: immunoSEQ multiplex PCR; TCRdb lists only in-frame clones, some missing. This table holds 75,000 to 90,000 clones, about 89% found once. The material was peripheral blood, obtained on day 0 of AZD1222 vaccination. These receptor sequences come from an adult in good health. CDR3s include the opening cysteine and the closing phenylalanine or tryptophan. A D gene is named only where the DNA matches it firmly. Expanded clones get a size class; other rows say once, few or many, or leave the size out.

d_gene,v_gene,abundance,j_gene,CDR3aa,CDR3nt
TRBD2,TRBV25-1,few,TRBJ2-7,CASSAPGLAHEQYF,TGTGCCAGCAGTGCCCCGGGACTAGCGCACGAGCAGTACTTC
NA,TRBV19,NA,TRBJ1-4,CASSIYFGGRNEKLFF,TGTGCCAGTAGTATCTATTTCGGGGGACGTAATGAAAAACTGTTTTTT
NA,TRBV4-2,NA,TRBJ1-2,CASYHGGYTF,TGTGCCAGCTACCATGGGGGCTACACCTTC
NA,TRBV5-1,NA,TRBJ2-1,CASSLAVSGVIYEQFF,TGCGCCAGCAGCTTGGCCGTCTCAGGGGTAATTTATGAGCAGTTCTTC
TRBD1,TRBV6-5,NA,TRBJ1-2,CASSRAGGVRYGYTF,TGTGCCAGCAGTCGAGCAGGGGGAGTACGGTATGGCTACACCTTC
TRBD2,TRBV9,NA,TRBJ2-3,CASSPHFGTSATSSTDTQYF,TGTGCCAGCAGCCCCCACTTTGGGACTAGCGCGACTTCTAGCACAGATACGCAGTATTTT
NA,TRBV5-5,NA,TRBJ1-4,CASSLQWGEKLFF,TGTGCCAGCAGCTTGCAATGGGGAGAAAAACTGTTTTTT
NA,TRBV6-1,NA,TRBJ2-7,CASSEERRLGDEQYF,TGTGCCAGCAGTGAAGAGCGGAGGCTTGGCGACGAGCAGTACTTC
NA,TRBV18,NA,TRBJ1-1,CASSPMTARNTEAFF,TGTGCCAGCTCACCAATGACAGCGAGGAACACTGAAGCTTTCTTT
TRBD2,TRBV9,NA,TRBJ2-1,CASSGAGGKAGEQFF,TGTGCCAGCAGCGGTGCGGGAGGTAAAGCGGGTGAGCAGTTCTTC
TRBD1,TRBV19,NA,TRBJ1-4,CASSAGQILPREKLFF,TGTGCCAGTAGTGCGGGACAGATCCTACCAAGAGAAAAACTGTTTTTT
NA,TRBV7-9,NA,TRBJ2-1,CASSPPGQYNEQFF,TGTGCCAGCAGCCCGCCCGGACAGTACAATGAGCAGTTCTTC
NA,TRBV27,NA,TRBJ1-6,CASSLSVGAGSPLHF,TGTGCCAGCAGTTTATCGGTGGGGGCCGGATCACCCCTCCACTTT
TRBD1,TRBV11-2,NA,TRBJ1-3,CASSYIRTGGGRGNTIYF,TGTGCCAGCAGCTATATAAGGACAGGGGGCGGCCGTGGAAACACCATATATTTT
NA,TRBV6-2/TRBV6-3,NA,TRBJ1-2,CASSDATGGNYGYTF,TGTGCCAGCAGCGACGCGACGGGAGGGAACTATGGCTACACCTTC
TRBD2,TRBV5-6,few,TRBJ2-3,CASSPAGGTDTQYF,TGTGCCAGCAGCCCAGCGGGGGGGACAGATACGCAGTATTTT
TRBD2,TRBV11-2,NA,TRBJ2-1,CASSPTSGGARGNEQFF,TGTGCCAGCAGCCCTACTAGCGGGGGGGCTCGGGGCAATGAGCAGTTCTTC
NA,TRBV2,once,TRBJ1-1,CASSLGEGTEAFF,TGTGCCAGCAGTCTGGGGGAGGGCACTGAAGCTTTCTTT
NA,TRBV24-1,NA,TRBJ1-1,CATSDAGDTEAFF,TGTGCCACCAGTGATGCAGGGGACACTGAAGCTTTCTTT
NA,TRBV19,NA,TRBJ1-6,CASSIGSGDNSPLHF,TGTGCCAGTAGTATAGGATCAGGGGACAATTCACCCCTCCACTTT
NA,TRBV10-3,NA,TRBJ1-6,CAISSGDLQGGSPLHF,TGTGCCATCAGTTCGGGCGACTTACAGGGTGGTTCACCCCTCCACTTT
TRBD1,TRBV24-1,NA,TRBJ2-7,CANGTGAHEQYF,TGTGCCAACGGGACAGGGGCCCACGAGCAGTACTTC
NA,TRBV19,few,TRBJ1-1,CASSTIQVRGNTEAFF,TGTGCCAGTAGTACCATACAGGTTCGTGGGAACACTGAAGCTTTCTTT
TRBD1,TRBV2,NA,TRBJ1-2,CASSETGDVDTF,TGTGCCAGCAGTGAGACAGGGGATGTAGACACCTTC
NA,TRBV12-3/TRBV12-4,NA,TRBJ1-2,CASSRQRNYGYTF,TGTGCCAGCAGTCGTCAGAGGAACTATGGCTACACCTTC
TRBD1,TRBV29-1,NA,TRBJ2-2,CSVEEGGADRVNTGELFF,TGCAGCGTTGAAGAAGGAGGGGCGGACAGGGTGAACACCGGGGAGCTGTTTTTT
TRBD1,TRBV5-1,once,TRBJ2-5,CASSGDRGIGETQYF,TGCGCCAGCAGCGGCGACAGGGGGATCGGGGAGACCCAGTACTTC
NA,TRBV4-3,NA,TRBJ2-6,CASSQESGAGANVLTF,TGCGCCAGCAGCCAAGAATCCGGGGCTGGGGCCAACGTCCTGACTTTC
NA,TRBV14,once,TRBJ1-2,CASPLGGYGYTF,TGTGCCAGCCCCTTGGGGGGCTATGGCTACACCTTC
NA,TRBV21-1,NA,TRBJ2-2,CASTGLDGELFF,TGTGCCAGCACGGGACTGGACGGGGAGCTGTTTTTT
NA,TRBV7-8,NA,TRBJ1-1,CASSLGYTEAFF,TGTGCCAGCAGCCTCGGGTACACTGAAGCTTTCTTT
NA,TRBV3-1/TRBV3-2,NA,TRBJ1-4,CASSQGDRDTTEKLFF,TGTGCCAGCAGCCAAGGCGACCGGGACACGACCGAAAAACTGTTTTTT
NA,TRBV7-2,once,TRBJ2-2,CASSLGTAGELFF,TGTGCCAGCAGCTTAGGGACAGCCGGGGAGCTGTTTTTT
NA,TRBV6-6,NA,TRBJ1-5,CASRPQVSNQPQHF,TGTGCCAGCAGGCCCCAGGTTAGCAATCAGCCCCAGCATTTT
TRBD2,TRBV3-1/TRBV3-2,NA,TRBJ2-7,CASSRLLSGAYEQYF,TGTGCCAGCAGCCGCCTACTTAGCGGGGCGTACGAGCAGTACTTC
NA,TRBV7-8,NA,TRBJ2-3,CASSLMVAFVSDTQYF,TGTGCCAGCAGCTTAATGGTAGCGTTTGTATCAGATACGCAGTATTTT
NA,TRBV9,NA,TRBJ1-2,CASSVGGGTHGYTF,TGTGCCAGCAGCGTAGGGGGAGGGACCCATGGCTACACCTTC
TRBD2,TRBV2,NA,TRBJ2-1,CASAGLAGYNEQFF,TGTGCCAGCGCGGGACTAGCGGGATACAATGAGCAGTTCTTC
NA,TRBV6-5,few,TRBJ1-3,CASKDAGDTIYF,TGTGCCAGCAAGGACGCCGGTGACACCATATATTTT
NA,TRBV7-9,NA,TRBJ1-1,CASSSPATEAFF,TGTGCCAGCAGCTCTCCAGCCACTGAAGCTTTCTTT
NA,TRBV19,NA,TRBJ2-5,CASKQGGQETQYF,TGTGCCAGTAAACAGGGAGGGCAAGAGACCCAGTACTTC